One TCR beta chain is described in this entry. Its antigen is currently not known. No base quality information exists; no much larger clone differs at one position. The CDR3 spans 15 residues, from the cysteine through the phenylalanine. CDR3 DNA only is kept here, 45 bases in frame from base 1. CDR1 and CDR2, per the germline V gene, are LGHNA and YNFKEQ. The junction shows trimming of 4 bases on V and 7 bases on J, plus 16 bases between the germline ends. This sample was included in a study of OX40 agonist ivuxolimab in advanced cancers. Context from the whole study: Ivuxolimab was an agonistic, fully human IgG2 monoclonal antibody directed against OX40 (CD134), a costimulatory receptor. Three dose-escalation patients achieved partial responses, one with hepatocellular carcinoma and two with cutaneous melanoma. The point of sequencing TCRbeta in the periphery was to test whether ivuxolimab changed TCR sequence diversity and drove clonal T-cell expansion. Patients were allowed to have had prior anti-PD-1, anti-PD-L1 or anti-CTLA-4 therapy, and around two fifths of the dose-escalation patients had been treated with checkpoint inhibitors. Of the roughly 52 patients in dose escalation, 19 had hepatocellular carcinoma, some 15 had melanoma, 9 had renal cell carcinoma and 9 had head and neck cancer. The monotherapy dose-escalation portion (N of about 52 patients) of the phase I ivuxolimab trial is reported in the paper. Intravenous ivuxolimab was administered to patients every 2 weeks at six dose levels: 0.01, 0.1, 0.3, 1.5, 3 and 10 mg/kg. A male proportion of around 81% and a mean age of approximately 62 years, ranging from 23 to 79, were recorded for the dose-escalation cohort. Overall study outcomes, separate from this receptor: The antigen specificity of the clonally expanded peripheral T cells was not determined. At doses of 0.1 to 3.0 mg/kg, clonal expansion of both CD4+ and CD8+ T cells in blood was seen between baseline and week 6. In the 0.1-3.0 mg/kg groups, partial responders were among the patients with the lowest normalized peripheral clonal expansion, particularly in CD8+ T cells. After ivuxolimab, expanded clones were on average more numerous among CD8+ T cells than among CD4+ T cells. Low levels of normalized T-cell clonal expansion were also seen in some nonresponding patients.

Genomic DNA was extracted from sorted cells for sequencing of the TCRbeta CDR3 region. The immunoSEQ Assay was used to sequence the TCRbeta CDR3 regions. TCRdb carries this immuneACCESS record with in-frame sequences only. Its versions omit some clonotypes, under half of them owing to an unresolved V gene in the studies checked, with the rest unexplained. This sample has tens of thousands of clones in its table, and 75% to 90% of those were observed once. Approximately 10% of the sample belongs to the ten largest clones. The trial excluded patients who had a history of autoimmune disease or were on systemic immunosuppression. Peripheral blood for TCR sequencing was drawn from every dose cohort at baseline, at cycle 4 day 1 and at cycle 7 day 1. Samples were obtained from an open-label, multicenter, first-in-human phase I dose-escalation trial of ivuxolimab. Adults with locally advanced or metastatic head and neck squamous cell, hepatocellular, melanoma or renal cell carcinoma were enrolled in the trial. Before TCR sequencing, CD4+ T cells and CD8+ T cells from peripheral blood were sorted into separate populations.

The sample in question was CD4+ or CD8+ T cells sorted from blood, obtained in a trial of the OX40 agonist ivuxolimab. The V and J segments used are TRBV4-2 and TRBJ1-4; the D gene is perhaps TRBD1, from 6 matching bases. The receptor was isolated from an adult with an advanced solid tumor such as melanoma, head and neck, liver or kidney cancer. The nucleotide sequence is TGTGCCAGCAGCCGGAATCAGGGGATGGGTGAAAAACTGTTTTTT. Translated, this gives CASSRNQGMGEKLFF.